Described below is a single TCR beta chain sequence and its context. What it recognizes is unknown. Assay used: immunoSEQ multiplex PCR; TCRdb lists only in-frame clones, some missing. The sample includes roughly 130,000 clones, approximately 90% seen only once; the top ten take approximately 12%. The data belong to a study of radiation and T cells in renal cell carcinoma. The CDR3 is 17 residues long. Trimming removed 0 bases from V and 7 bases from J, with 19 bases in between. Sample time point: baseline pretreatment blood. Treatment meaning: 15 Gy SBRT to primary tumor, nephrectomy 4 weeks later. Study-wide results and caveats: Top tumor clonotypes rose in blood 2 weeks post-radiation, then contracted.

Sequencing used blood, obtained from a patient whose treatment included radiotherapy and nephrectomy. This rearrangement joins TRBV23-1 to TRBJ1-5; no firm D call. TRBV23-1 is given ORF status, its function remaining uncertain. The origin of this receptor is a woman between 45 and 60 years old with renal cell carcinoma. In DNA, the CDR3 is TGCGCCAGCAGTCAATCGGCGGTCGGTCCCCCAGGCCAGCCCCAGCATTTT. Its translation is CASSQSAVGPPGQPQHF.